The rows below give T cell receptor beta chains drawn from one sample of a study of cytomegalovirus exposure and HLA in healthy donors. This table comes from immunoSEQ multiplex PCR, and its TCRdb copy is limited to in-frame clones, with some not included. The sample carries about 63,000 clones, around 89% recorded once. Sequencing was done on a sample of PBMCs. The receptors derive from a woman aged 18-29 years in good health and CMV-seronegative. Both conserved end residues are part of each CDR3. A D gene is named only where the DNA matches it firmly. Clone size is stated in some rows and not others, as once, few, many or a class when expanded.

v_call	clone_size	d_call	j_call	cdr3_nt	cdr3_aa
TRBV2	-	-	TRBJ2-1	TGTGCCAGCAGTGAAGCGCTAAGCGGGCCCTACAATGAGCAGTTCTTC	CASSEALSGPYNEQFF
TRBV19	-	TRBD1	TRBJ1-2	TGTGCCAGTAGTATCCCCCCGGGACAGGTAGTAGCTAACTATGGCTACACCTTC	CASSIPPGQVVANYGYTF
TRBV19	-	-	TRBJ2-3	TGTGCCAGTAGTCGTGGAGCGGGCCGCACAGATACGCAGTATTTT	CASSRGAGRTDTQYF
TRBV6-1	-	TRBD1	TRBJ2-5	TGTGCCAGCAGTGACCCGGGACAGGTGGGAGAGACCCAGTACTTC	CASSDPGQVGETQYF
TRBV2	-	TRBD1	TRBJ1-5	TGTGCCAGCAGAGCGACAGGGATCGGCAATCAGCCCCAGCATTTT	CASRATGIGNQPQHF
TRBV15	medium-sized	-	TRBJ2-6	TGTGCCACCAGCAGAGACCGGTCGGGGGCCAACGTCCTGACTTTC	CATSRDRSGANVLTF
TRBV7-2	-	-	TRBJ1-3	TGTGCCAGCAGCTTACAGGGTGGAAACACCATATATTTT	CASSLQGGNTIYF
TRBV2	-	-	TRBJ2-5	TGTGCCAGCGGGACTCGGGAGACCCAGTACTTC	CASGTRETQYF
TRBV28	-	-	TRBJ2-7	TGTGCCAGCAGTTTACCTCTAGAAGGCGAGCAGTACTTC	CASSLPLEGEQYF
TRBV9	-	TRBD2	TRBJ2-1	TGTGCCAGCAGCGTAGAAGCGGGAGGGCTATATGAGCAGTTCTTC	CASSVEAGGLYEQFF
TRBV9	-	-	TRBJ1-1	TGTGCCAGCAGCCCCTTACAGGGAAACACTGAAGCTTTCTTT	CASSPLQGNTEAFF
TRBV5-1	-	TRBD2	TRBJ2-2	TGCGCCAGCAGCTTGGGTCCTAGCGGGACCACCGGGGAGCTGTTTTTT	CASSLGPSGTTGELFF
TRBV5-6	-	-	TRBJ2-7	TGTGCCAGCAGCTTTGGGTCAAACCTGGGCTCCGAGCAGTACTTC	CASSFGSNLGSEQYF
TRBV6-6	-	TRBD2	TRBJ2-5	TGTGCCAGCAGCACTGGACTAGCGGGAGCTGAGACCCAGTACTTC	CASSTGLAGAETQYF
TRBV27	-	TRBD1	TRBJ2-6	TGTGCCAGCAGTTTAAGGCAGGGGGCCCGTCGCTCTGGGGCCAACGTCCTGGCTTTC	CASSLRQGARRSGANVLAF
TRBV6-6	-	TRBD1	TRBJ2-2	TGTGCCAGCAGCCGAACAGGGGGCAGGAACACCGGGGAGCTGTTTTTT	CASSRTGGRNTGELFF
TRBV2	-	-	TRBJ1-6	TGTGCCAGCAGCAGGGCCTCCTATAATTCACCCCTCCACTTT	CASSRASYNSPLHF
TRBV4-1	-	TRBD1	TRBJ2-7	TGCGCCAGCAGCCCGGCCGGTAGGACAGGTGACTACGAGCAGTACTTC	CASSPAGRTGDYEQYF
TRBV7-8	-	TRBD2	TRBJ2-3	TGTGCCAGCAGCTTCCAGACAGCGGGGTACACAGATACGCAGTATTTT	CASSFQTAGYTDTQYF
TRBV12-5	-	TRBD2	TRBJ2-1	TGTGCTAGTGGCTCCCTGGGGCTAGCGGGAGGTAGGGATGAGCAGTTCTTC	CASGSLGLAGGRDEQFF
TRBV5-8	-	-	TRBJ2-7	TGTGCCAGCAGCTGGGGGCCAACCTACGAGCAGTACTTC	CASSWGPTYEQYF
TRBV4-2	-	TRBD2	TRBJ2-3	TGTGCCAGCAGCCTCCTGACTAGCGGGGGAATAGATACGCAGTATTTT	CASSLLTSGGIDTQYF
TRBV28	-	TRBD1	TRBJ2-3	TGTGCCAGCAGTTCCCGGGACAGAGGCACAGATACGCAGTATTTT	CASSSRDRGTDTQYF
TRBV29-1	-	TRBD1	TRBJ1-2	TGCAGCGCCTCTGGCTCGGGACAGGGTTATGGCTACACCTTC	CSASGSGQGYGYTF
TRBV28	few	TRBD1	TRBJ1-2	TGTGCCAGTTTCCCAGGGGGAACGAACTATGGCTACACCTTC	CASFPGGTNYGYTF
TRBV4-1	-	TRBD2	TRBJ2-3	TGCGCCAGCAGCCAAGAAGGAGGGGTTTATAGCGGGGGGGCTCAGTATTTT	CASSQEGGVYSGGAQYF
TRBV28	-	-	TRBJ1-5	TGTGCCAGCAGACAGCTCGGAGGGAGTAGCAATCAGCCCCAGCATTTT	CASRQLGGSSNQPQHF
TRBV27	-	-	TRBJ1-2	TGTGCCAGCAGACCCCGGGAGCTCTTGGGCTACACCTTC	CASRPRELLGYTF
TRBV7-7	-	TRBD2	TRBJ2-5	TGTGCCAGCAGCCTGCGACTAGCGGGAGGGCAAGAGACCCAGTACTTC	CASSLRLAGGQETQYF
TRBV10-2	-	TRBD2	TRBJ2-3	TGCGCCAGCAGGGTCACTAGCGGGAGTAAGTCAGATACGCAGTATTTT	CASRVTSGSKSDTQYF
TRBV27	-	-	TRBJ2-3	TGTGCCAGCAGTTGGGGGGTTTTGGGGGGTACGCAGTATTTT	CASSWGVLGGTQYF
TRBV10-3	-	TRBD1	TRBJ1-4	TGTGCCATCAGTGAGGGCAGGGGGAGAGAAAAACTGTTTTTT	CAISEGRGREKLFF
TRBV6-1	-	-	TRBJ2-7	TGTGCCATCAGTGAGTCACAGGAGCGCCTCTCCTACGAGCAGTACTTC	CAISESQERLSYEQYF
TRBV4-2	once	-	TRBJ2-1	TGTGCCAGCAGCCAAGAGCAGTCTAGCATAGGGAATGAGCAGTTCTTC	CASSQEQSSIGNEQFF
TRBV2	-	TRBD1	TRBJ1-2	TGTGCCAGCAGTGGCAGGGGGCAGTACTATGGCTACACCTTC	CASSGRGQYYGYTF
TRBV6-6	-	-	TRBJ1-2	TGTGCCAGCAGTTCGATCAGGGAAAGGGGCTATGGCTACACCTTC	CASSSIRERGYGYTF
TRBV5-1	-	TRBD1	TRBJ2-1	TGCGCCAGCAGCTCGCCTCCGGGACAGGGTTCCTACAATGAGCAGTTCTTC	CASSSPPGQGSYNEQFF
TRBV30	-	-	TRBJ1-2	TGTGCCTGGAGTCCGGGTGTCTATGGCTACACCTTC	CAWSPGVYGYTF
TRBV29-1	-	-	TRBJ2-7	TGCAGCGCTCCACTGAGAGGGACCAACGAGGGGGAGAGCTCCTACGAGCAGTACTTC	CSAPLRGTNEGESSYEQYF
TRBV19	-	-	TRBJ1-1	TGTGCCAGTAGTATTGCGACACAGAACACTGAAGCTTTCTTT	CASSIATQNTEAFF
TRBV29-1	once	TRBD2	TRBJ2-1	TGCAGCGTCTCCGGGACTAGCGGGGTCTATGAGCAGTTCTTC	CSVSGTSGVYEQFF
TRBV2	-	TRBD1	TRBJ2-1	TGTGCCAGCAGTGACGGGACAGGGGTTGAGCAGTTCTTC	CASSDGTGVEQFF
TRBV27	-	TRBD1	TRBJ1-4	TGTGCCAGCAGTTTAGCAGGGGGTAATGAAAAACTGTTTTTT	CASSLAGGNEKLFF
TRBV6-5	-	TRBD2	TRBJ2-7	TGTGCCAGCAAAGCTAGCGGGGTGTTCTACGAGCAGTACTTC	CASKASGVFYEQYF
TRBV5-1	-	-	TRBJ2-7	TGCGCCAGCAGCTTGGCCTGGTCAGGGATAAGTTACGAGCAGTACTTC	CASSLAWSGISYEQYF
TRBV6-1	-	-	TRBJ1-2	TGTGCCAGCAGTCCAAGCGGGGACATCGGCTACACCTTC	CASSPSGDIGYTF
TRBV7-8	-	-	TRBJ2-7	TGTGCCAGCAGCCAACTGACTGGGGGGTACGAGCAGTACTTC	CASSQLTGGYEQYF
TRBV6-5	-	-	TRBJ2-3	TGTGCCAGCAGTTATTCGCGGGGAAATCGAGATACGCAGTATTTT	CASSYSRGNRDTQYF
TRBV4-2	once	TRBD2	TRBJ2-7	TGTGCCAGCAGCAAGGGACTAGCGGGGTACGAGCAGTACTTC	CASSKGLAGYEQYF
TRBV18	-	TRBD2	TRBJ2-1	TGTGCCAGCTCACCTTCGGGAGGTCGCGGTGAGCAGTTCTTC	CASSPSGGRGEQFF
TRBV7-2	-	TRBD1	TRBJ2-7	TGTGCCAGCAGCTTACAGACAGGGGAAGGCTACGAGCAGTACTTC	CASSLQTGEGYEQYF
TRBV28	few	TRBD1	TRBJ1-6	TGTGCCAGCACCCCAGGACAGGGAAATTCACCCCTCCACTTT	CASTPGQGNSPLHF
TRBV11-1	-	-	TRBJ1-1	TGTGCCAGCAGACAGGGCGGGAACACTGAAGCTTTCTTT	CASRQGGNTEAFF
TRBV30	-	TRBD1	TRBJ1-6	TGTGCCCGGACAGGCGACAGCTCCTATAATTCACCCCTCCACTTT	CARTGDSSYNSPLHF
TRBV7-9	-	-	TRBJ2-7	TGTGCCAGCAGCGTTATGACAGGCCTTAGCTCCTACGAGCAGTACTTC	CASSVMTGLSSYEQYF
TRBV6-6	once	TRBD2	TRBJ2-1	TGTGCCAGCAGTTACGGAGCGGGGGGGCCGTCCGAGCAGTTCTTC	CASSYGAGGPSEQFF
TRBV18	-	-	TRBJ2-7	TGTGCCAGCTCACCGGTCGGCTACGAGCAGTACTTC	CASSPVGYEQYF